This T cell receptor beta chain was observed in a study of naive and memory T cell subsets (TCRdb year 2017). Broadly, across the study: The study applied an open-source, UMI-based TCR alpha and beta sequencing pipeline to sorted naive and memory peripheral blood T cell subsets. RNA was DNase-treated and reverse transcribed with TCR constant-region primers, mostly using SuperScript III. IgG serology results and the functional CMV T cell responses were in complete agreement. Points the paper makes about the study in general: After error correction, over 90% of naive TCR sequences appeared only once, giving much steeper abundance distributions than memory subsets. A few larger clonotypes were present in naive repertoires, particularly the CD8 repertoires, and these clonotypes were possibly memory cells re-expressing CD45RA. The repertoire findings for the naive and memory subsets could not be validated, as no ground truth was available. Gini index rose and Shannon and inverse Simpson diversity fell from naive through CM, EM and EMRA in both CD4 and CD8 cells. A clonotype was defined as a single alpha or beta chain sequence rather than as a paired alpha/beta receptor. RNA-based TCR counts may be affected by expression changes linked to T cell activation and differentiation. TCR abundance followed a power law with an exponent that was different for naive and memory subsets but consistent across the three individuals.

CDR3 length: 14 amino acids, cysteine to phenylalanine. Only the CDR3 DNA stays, 42 bases, in frame from base 1. Here V drops 5 bases and J drops 4 bases, and the junction holds 7 bases not matched to any gene. With regard to this clonotype: Which antigen it targets is not known. Qualities for individual bases were not recorded, and no much larger clone is one base off.

Library preparation used UMI-ligation and nested PCR. The beta constant-region primer consisted of an equimolar mixture of two oligonucleotides that together covered TRBC1 and TRBC2. Four rounds of PCR were used to amplify ligated cDNA, with nested alpha and beta constant-region primers being used together with the SP2 primer. A single-stranded oligonucleotide containing the SP2 primer and a 12-nucleotide UMI was joined to the 3' end of the cDNA by T4 RNA ligase 1. Incubation of the ligation reaction lasted roughly 20-24 hours at 16 degrees C. PCR2 was usually performed as a SYBR Green qPCR and halted at a preset threshold so that over-amplification would not occur. Apart from the first purification, every purification step used Agencourt AMPure XP magnetic beads. Library amounts were measured by Qubit and library quality was assessed on a TapeStation, where the main peak was expected at around 650 bp. Pooled libraries were sequenced on an Illumina MiSeq using v2 2x251 paired-end kits, and typically roughly 0.95-2.1 million reads were obtained per sample. Libraries were pooled at around 4 nM per sample, and 5-7% PhiX was added to improve cluster recognition. In the paper's pipeline: Decombinator assigned V and J genes to Demultiplexor-processed FASTQ reads by tag matching, allowing a single base-pair mismatch. Collapsinator used UMIs to correct both sequencing errors and frequency errors arising from PCR heterogeneity. CDR3Translator translated TCRs and extracted CDR3s from the conserved cysteine to the FGXG phenylalanine, flagging non-productive sequences. Gini, Shannon entropy and inverse Simpson indices were calculated on repertoires subsampled to equal numbers of UMI-defined TCRs. Clonotype abundance distributions were fitted to a power law by maximum likelihood within the linear range. Similar UMI counts, unique TCR numbers and clonal distributions were obtained with the pipeline and with MIGEC on one naive CD8 sample. One analysis removed from the naive repertoire any naive TCRs that were also found in any memory subset from the same donor. The repertoires were searched for some 7,300 CMV-associated CDR3 sequences that had been compiled from VDJdb and a published dataset. TCRdb reprocessing: public reads trimmed at Q25 with fastp, clones called with MiXCR, in-frame beta chains kept. When rows share a CDR3 protein, they turn into one entry using the most common DNA and genes. Clone size and V and J calls follow TCRdb, not the original study. This sample is represented by 150,000 or so distinct CDR3 sequences; approximately 22% of them were singletons. The leading ten clones occupy 0.09% to 0.13% of the sample.

TCR alpha and beta chain libraries were amplified separately from the second PCR step onward. Donor CMV status was determined by IFNgamma production from CD4+ T cells after overnight stimulation of fresh PBMCs with CMV viral lysate. Miltenyi beads were used first to positively select CD4 T cells, and CD8 T cells were then positively selected from the CD4-negative fraction. Cells were stained for CD3, CD4, CD8, CD45RA, CD27 and a live/dead dye and were sorted on a BD Aria II into four subsets based on CD45RA and CD27. Blood came from a few healthy volunteers, each fractionated into CD4 and CD8 T cells and then into four differentiation subsets. Approximately 120 ml of peripheral blood was drawn per donor, and PBMC were isolated by Ficoll-Paque PLUS density-gradient centrifugation. The sorted cells were lysed in RLT buffer, after which RNA was extracted using a Qiagen RNeasy kit and kept at -80 degrees C.

This clonotype originated in a human donor in good health. The specimen sequenced was naive CD4+ T cells from blood. The cell subset or site label, as the study defines it: naive T cells, CD45RA high CD27+. The chain links TRBV12-3 or TRBV12-4 with TRBJ1-1; TRBD1 lines up with 7 middle nucleotides. The nucleotide sequence reads as follows: TGTGCCAGCAGTCCACACAGGGGAGGCACTGAAGCTTTCTTT. This codes for CASSPHRGGTEAFF.